Listed below are T cell receptor beta chains from one sample, sequenced in a study of T cells in localized non-small cell lung cancer. Clones were sequenced by immunoSEQ multiplex PCR, and TCRdb holds only the in-frame ones, with some missing. The table includes nearly 15,000 clones, more than 80% detected once. The sample was peripheral blood, taken before any cancer treatment. All receptors come from a woman aged 35 to 69 with stage I lung adenocarcinoma. CDR3s include the opening cysteine and the closing phenylalanine or tryptophan. A D gene is named only where the DNA matches it firmly. The size field is filled for only some rows; it gives once, few, many or a size class.

V	D	J	size	DNA	CDR3
TRBV19	TRBD2	TRBJ2-3	NA	TGTGCCAGCCAGCGGGGGAATGGAGATACGCAGTATTTT	CASQRGNGDTQYF
TRBV11-2	NA	TRBJ1-4	NA	TGTGCCAGCAGCCGGGGAGACAGAACAACTAATGAAAAACTGTTTTTT	CASSRGDRTTNEKLFF
TRBV14	TRBD1	TRBJ2-3	NA	TGTGCCAGCAGCCAAAGGACAGGGGCAGTGCCCACAGATACGCAGTATTTT	CASSQRTGAVPTDTQYF
TRBV28	TRBD1	TRBJ1-5	NA	TGTGCCGGAAGGGACAGGGGAAGCAATCAGCCCCAGCATTTT	CAGRDRGSNQPQHF
TRBV19	NA	TRBJ1-5	NA	TGTGCCACCTCAGACGGCCCCAATCAGCCCCAGCATTTT	CATSDGPNQPQHF
TRBV4-2	NA	TRBJ1-1	NA	TGTGCCAGCAGCCAAGATCAGGGGATTGGGGACACTGAAGCTTTCTTT	CASSQDQGIGDTEAFF
TRBV7-2	NA	TRBJ2-7	NA	TGTGCCAGCAGCCCCTCGCGGGGGCCCGGCTACGAGCAGTACTTC	CASSPSRGPGYEQYF
TRBV7-8	NA	TRBJ2-7	NA	TGTGCCAGCAGCTTATCCCAGTACGAGCAGTACTTC	CASSLSQYEQYF
TRBV28	NA	TRBJ1-4	NA	TGTGCCAGCAGTTTGGTGGCAGATGAAAAACTGTTTTTT	CASSLVADEKLFF
TRBV29-1	NA	TRBJ1-2	NA	TGCAGCGTAGGGGGAACTAACTATGGCTACACCTTC	CSVGGTNYGYTF
TRBV25-1	NA	TRBJ1-2	few	TGTGCCAGCAGTTCCACCATAAACTATGGCTACACCTTC	CASSSTINYGYTF
TRBV7-2	NA	TRBJ2-3	once	TGTGCCAGCAGCTTAGTGGCGGATCCTAGCACAGATACGCAGTATTTT	CASSLVADPSTDTQYF
TRBV15	NA	TRBJ1-5	once	TGTGCCACCAGCAGAGATCGCGGGTCCTATAGCAATCAGCCCCAGCATTTT	CATSRDRGSYSNQPQHF
TRBV7-2	NA	TRBJ1-2	NA	TGTGCCAGCAGCTTAGAAGTCAGGGGTCTTCCCTACACCTTC	CASSLEVRGLPYTF
TRBV19	NA	TRBJ1-5	NA	TGTGCCAGTAATGACGGCAGGGTGCAGCCCCAGCATTTT	CASNDGRVQPQHF
TRBV2	NA	TRBJ1-1	NA	TGTGCCAGCGACCAGGAGCTGAACACTGAAGCTTTCTTT	CASDQELNTEAFF
TRBV5-6	NA	TRBJ1-1	NA	TGTGCCAGCAGCCCCCGGGGGCGCGGCAGCGGGCTGAACACTGAAGCTTTCTTT	CASSPRGRGSGLNTEAFF
TRBV5-1	NA	TRBJ1-4	NA	TGCGCCAGCAGCTTGAGACTGGGGGGTGAAAAACTGTTTTTT	CASSLRLGGEKLFF
TRBV5-1	NA	TRBJ2-1	NA	TGCGCCAGCAGCCCGGGTCTAACAGGGATCCCCTACAATGAGCAGTTCTTC	CASSPGLTGIPYNEQFF
TRBV4-1	NA	TRBJ1-2	NA	TGCGCCAGCAGCCAACACAGAGACGATGGCTACACCTTC	CASSQHRDDGYTF
TRBV27	TRBD1	TRBJ2-3	NA	TGTGCCAGCAGTTTTTACGGGACAGGGGGCACAGATACGCAGTATTTT	CASSFYGTGGTDTQYF
TRBV10-3	TRBD1	TRBJ1-5	NA	TGTGCCATCAGTGACAGGGGGGGAAATCAGCCCCAGCATTTT	CAISDRGGNQPQHF
TRBV7-9	NA	TRBJ1-1	NA	TGTGCCAGCAGCTTTGGAGGGGGAGTTGTAACTGAAGCTTTCTTT	CASSFGGGVVTEAFF
TRBV28	NA	TRBJ1-1	NA	TGTGCCAGCAGCGACGGGTCGAACACTGAAGCTTTCTTT	CASSDGSNTEAFF
TRBV14	NA	TRBJ1-1	NA	TGTGCCAGCAGCCCCGAGAACACTGAAGCTTTCTTT	CASSPENTEAFF
TRBV18	TRBD1	TRBJ1-1	NA	TGTGCCAGCTCACCACCGACAGGGATGAACACTGAAGCTTTCTTT	CASSPPTGMNTEAFF